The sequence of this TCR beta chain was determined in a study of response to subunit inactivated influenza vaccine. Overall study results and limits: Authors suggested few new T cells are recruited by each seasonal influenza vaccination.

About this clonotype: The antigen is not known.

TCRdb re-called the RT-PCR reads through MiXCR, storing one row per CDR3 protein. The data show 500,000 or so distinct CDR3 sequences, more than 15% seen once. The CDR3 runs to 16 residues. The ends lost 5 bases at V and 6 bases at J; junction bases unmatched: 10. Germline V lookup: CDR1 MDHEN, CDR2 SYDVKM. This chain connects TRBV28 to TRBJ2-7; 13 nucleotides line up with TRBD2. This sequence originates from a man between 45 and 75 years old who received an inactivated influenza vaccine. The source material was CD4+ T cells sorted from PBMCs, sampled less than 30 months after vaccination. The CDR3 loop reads CASSNQGLAGVREQYF. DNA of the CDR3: TGTGCCAGCAGTAACCAAGGACTAGCGGGAGTTCGCGAGCAGTACTTC.